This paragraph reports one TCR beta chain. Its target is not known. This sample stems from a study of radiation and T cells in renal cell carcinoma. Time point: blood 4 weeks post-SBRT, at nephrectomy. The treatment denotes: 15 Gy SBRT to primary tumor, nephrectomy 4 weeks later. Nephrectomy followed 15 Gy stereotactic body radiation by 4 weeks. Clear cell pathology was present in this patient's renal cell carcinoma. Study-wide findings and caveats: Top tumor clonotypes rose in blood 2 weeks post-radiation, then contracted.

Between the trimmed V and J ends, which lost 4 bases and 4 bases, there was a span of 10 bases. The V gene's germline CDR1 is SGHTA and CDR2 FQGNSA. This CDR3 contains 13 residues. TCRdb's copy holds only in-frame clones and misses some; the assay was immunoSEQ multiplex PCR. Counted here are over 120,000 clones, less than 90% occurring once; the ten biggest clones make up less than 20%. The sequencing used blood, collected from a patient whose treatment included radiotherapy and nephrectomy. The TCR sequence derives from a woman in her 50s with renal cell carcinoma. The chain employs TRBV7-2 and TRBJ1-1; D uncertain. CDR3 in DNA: TGTGCCAGCAGCTCTTTTATGGGCACTGAAGCTTTCTTT. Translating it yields CASSSFMGTEAFF.